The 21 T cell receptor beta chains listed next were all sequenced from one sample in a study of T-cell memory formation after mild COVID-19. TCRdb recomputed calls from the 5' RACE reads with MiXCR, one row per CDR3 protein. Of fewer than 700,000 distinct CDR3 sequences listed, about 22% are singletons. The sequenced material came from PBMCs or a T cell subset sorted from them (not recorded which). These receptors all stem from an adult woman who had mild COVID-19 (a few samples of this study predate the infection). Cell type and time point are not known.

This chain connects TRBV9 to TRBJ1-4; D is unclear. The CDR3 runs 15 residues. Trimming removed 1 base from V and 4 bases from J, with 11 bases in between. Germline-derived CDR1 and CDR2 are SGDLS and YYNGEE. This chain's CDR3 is CASSVSWTINEKLFF. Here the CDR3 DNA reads TGTGCCAGCAGCGTATCGTGGACGATTAATGAAAAACTGTTTTTT.

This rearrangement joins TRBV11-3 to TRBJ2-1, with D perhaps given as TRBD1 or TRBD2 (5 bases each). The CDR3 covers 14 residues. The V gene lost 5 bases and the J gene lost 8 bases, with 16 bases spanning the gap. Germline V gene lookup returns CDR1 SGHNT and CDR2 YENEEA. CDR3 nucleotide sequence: TGTGCCAGCAGCCACCGGGACCGTATCTATGAGCAGTTCTTC. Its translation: CASSHRDRIYEQFF.

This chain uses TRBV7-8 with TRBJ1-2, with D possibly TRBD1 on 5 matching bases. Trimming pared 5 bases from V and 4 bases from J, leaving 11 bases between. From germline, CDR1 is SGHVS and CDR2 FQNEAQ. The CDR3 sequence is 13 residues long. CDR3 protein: CASSPTELYGYTF. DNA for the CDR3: TGTGCCAGCAGCCCGACAGAACTCTATGGCTACACCTTC.

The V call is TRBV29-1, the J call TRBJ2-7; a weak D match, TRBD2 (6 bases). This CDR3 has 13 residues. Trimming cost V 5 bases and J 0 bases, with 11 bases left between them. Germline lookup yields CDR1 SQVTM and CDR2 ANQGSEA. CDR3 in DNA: TGCAGCGTTAGAGCGACTAGCTCCTACGAGCAGTACTTC. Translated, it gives CSVRATSSYEQYF.

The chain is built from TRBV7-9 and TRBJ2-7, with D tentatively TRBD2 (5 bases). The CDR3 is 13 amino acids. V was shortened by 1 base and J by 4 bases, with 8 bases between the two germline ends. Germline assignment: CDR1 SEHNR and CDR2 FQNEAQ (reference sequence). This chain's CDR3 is CASSLGPGYEQYF. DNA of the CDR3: TGTGCCAGCAGCTTAGGGCCGGGGTACGAGCAGTACTTC.

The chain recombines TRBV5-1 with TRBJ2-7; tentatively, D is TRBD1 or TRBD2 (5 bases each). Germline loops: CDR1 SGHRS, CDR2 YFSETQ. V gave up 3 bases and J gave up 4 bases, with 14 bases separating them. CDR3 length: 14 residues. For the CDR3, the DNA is TGCGCCAGCAGCTCTCCGGGACCGGAATACGAGCAGTACTTC. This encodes CASSSPGPEYEQYF.

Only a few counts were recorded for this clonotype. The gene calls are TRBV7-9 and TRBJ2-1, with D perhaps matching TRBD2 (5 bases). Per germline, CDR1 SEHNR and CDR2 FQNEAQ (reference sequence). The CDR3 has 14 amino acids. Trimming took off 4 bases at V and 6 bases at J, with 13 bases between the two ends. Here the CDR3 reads CASSSPDWSNEQFF. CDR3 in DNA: TGTGCCAGCAGCTCTCCGGACTGGTCCAATGAGCAGTTCTTC.

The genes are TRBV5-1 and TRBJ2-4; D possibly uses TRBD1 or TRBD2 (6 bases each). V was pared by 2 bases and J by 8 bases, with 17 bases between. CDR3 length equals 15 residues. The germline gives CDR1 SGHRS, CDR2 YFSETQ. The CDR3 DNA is TGCGCCAGCAGCTTCTCGGGGGCTCCAGGAGACATTCAGTACTTC. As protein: CASSFSGAPGDIQYF.

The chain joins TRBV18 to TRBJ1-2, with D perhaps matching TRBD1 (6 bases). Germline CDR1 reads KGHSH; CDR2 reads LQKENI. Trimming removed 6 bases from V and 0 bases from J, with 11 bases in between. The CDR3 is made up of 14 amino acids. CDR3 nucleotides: TGTGCCAGCTCCCGAGGACAGACTAACTATGGCTACACCTTC. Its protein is CASSRGQTNYGYTF. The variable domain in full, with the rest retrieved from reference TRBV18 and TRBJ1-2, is NAGVMQNPRHLVRRRGQEARLRCSPMKGHSHVYWYRQLPEEGLKFMVYLQKENIIDESGMPKERFSAEFPKEGPSILRIQQVVRGDSAAYFCASSRGQTNYGYTFGSGTRLTVV.

The CDR3 region has the DNA TGCGCCAGCAGAGGGGGGAATAGCTACGAGCAGTACTTC. Residues: CASRGGNSYEQYF. V usage is TRBV5-1 and J usage is TRBJ2-7; D possibly matches TRBD1 or TRBD2 (6 bases each). V shed 5 bases and J shed 3 bases, with 12 bases lying between them. Germline CDR1 and CDR2: SGHRS and YFSETQ. The CDR3 is 13 residues long.

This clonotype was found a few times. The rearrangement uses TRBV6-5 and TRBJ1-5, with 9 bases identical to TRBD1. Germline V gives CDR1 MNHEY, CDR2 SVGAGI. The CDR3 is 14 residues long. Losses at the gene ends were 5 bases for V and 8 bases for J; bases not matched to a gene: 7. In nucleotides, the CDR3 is TGTGCCAGCAGTACCAGACAGGGGGTTAAGCCCCAGCATTTT. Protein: CASSTRQGVKPQHF.

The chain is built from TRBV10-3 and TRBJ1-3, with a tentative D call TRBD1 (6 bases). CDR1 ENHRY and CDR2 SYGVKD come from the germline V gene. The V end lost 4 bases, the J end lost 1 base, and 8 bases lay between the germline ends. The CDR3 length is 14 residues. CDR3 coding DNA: TGTGCCATCAGTGGGACAGCGTCTGGAAACACCATATATTTT. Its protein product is CAISGTASGNTIYF.

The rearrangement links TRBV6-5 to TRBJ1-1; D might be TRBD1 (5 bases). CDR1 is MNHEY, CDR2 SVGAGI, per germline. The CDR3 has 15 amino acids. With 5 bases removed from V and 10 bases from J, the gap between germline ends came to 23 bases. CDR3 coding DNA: TGTGCCAGCAGTAACATAGGACAAGTCCGTCGGGGAGCTTTCTTT. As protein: CASSNIGQVRRGAFF.

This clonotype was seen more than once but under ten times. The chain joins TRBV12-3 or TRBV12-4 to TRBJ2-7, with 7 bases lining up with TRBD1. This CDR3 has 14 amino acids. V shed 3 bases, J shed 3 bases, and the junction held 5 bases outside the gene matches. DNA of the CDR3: TGTGCCAGCAGTTTGGACAGGTTTTACTACGAGCAGTACTTC. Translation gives CASSLDRFYYEQYF.

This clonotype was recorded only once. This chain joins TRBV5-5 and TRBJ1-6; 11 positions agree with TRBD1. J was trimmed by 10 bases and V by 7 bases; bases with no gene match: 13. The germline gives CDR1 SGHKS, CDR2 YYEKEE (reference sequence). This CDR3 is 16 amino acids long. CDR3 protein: CASGRWTGGAGSPLHF. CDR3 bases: TGTGCCAGCGGGAGATGGACAGGGGGCGCCGGGTCACCCCTCCACTTT.

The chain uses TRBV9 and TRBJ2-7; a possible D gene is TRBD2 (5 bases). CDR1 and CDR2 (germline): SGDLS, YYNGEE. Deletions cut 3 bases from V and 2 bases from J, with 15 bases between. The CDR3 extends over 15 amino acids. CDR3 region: CASSASWAGAYEQYF. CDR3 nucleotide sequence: TGTGCCAGCAGCGCCTCATGGGCCGGGGCCTACGAGCAGTACTTC.

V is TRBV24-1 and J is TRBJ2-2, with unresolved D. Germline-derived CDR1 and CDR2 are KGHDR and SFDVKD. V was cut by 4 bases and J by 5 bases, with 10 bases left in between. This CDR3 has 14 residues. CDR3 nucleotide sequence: TGTGCCACCAGTGACGCAGGCTGGACCGGGGAGCTGTTTTTT. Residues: CATSDAGWTGELFF.

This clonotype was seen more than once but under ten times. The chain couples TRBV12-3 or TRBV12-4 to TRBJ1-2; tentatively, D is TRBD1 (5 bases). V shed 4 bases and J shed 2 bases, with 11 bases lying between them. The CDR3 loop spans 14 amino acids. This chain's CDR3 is CASSWNRGNYGYTF. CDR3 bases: TGTGCCAGCAGTTGGAACCGGGGGAACTATGGCTACACCTTC.

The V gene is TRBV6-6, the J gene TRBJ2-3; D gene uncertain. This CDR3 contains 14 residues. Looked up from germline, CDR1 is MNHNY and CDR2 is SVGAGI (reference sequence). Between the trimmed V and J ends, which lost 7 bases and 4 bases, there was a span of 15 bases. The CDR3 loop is CASTPGGEPDTQYF. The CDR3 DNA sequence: TGTGCCAGCACCCCGGGTGGGGAACCAGATACGCAGTATTTT.

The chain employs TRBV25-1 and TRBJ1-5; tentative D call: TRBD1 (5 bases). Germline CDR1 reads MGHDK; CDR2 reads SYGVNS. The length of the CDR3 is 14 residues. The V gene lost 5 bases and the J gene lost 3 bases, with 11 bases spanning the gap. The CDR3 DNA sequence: TGTGCCAGCAGTCGGGACGGACTCAATCAGCCCCAGCATTTT. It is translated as CASSRDGLNQPQHF. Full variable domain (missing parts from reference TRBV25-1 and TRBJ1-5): EADIYQTPRYLVIGTGKKITLECSQTMGHDKMYWYQQDPGMELHLIHYSYGVNSTEKGDLSSESTVSRIRTEHFPLTLESARPSHTSQYLCASSRDGLNQPQHFGDGTRLSIL.

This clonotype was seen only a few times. This chain's CDR3 is CASSVGGFSGANVLTF. Here the CDR3 DNA reads TGTGCCAGCAGCGTAGGAGGCTTCTCTGGGGCCAACGTCCTGACTTTC. The chain couples TRBV9 to TRBJ2-6; D gene uncertain. The CDR3 runs to 16 residues. Germline-derived CDR1 and CDR2 are SGDLS and YYNGEE. V was shortened by 0 bases and J by 0 bases, with 7 bases between the two germline ends.